One and the same sample provided the 19 T cell receptor beta chains below, sequenced in a study of glioma-infiltrating T cells. Using RNA template, CDR3s of TCR alpha and beta were amplified with iRepertoire arm-PCR. In TCRdb, the multiplex PCR reads were re-called with MiXCR into one record per CDR3 protein. Among about 410,000 distinct CDR3 sequences listed, around 38% were seen once. Material: glioma tissue, nonneoplastic brain tissue, or PBMCs (not recorded which). The receptors derive from a human donor with low-grade glioma or glioblastoma, undergoing nonglioma brain surgery, or in good health (not recorded which).

In its sample, this clonotype was seen a few times. The CDR3 DNA reads TGTGCCAGCAGTCCGGGACTAGCGGGCGCGACGGGCGAGACCCAGTACTTC. Its protein is CASSPGLAGATGETQYF. The rearrangement joins TRBV28 to TRBJ2-5; 12 positions match TRBD2. CDR3 length equals 17 residues. Germline CDR1 and CDR2: MDHEN and SYDVKM. The V gene end was trimmed by 5 bases and the J gene end by 5 bases; junction bases not matched to a gene: 12.

The CDR3 DNA is TGTGCCAGCAGTGAATTCCACGAGCAGTACTTC. It is translated as CASSEFHEQYF. The chain carries TRBV2 and TRBJ2-7; D unresolved. The CDR3 extends over 11 amino acids. V was clipped by 2 bases and J by 5 bases, with 4 bases between them. From germline, CDR1 is SNHLY and CDR2 FYNNEI.

The chain carries TRBV19 and TRBJ1-5; no firm D call. Germline CDR1 and CDR2: LNHDA and SQIVND (reference sequence). This CDR3 comprises 16 residues. V lost 5 bases to trimming and J lost 0 bases, with 14 bases between them. DNA of the CDR3: TGTGCCAGTAGTCCTGGGTGGGCCAATAGCAATCAGCCCCAGCATTTT. This codes for CASSPGWANSNQPQHF.

Only a few counts were recorded for this clonotype. The genes are TRBV20-1 and TRBJ2-7; 7 bases fit TRBD2. The CDR3 extends over 14 amino acids. The V gene's germline CDR1 is DFQATT and CDR2 SNEGSKA (reference sequence). The ends lost 7 bases at V and 2 bases at J; junction bases unmatched: 11. The CDR3 loop is CSVGAGLITYEQYF. The CDR3 coding sequence is TGCAGTGTCGGCGCGGGACTAATCACCTACGAGCAGTACTTC.

The rearrangement uses TRBV28 and TRBJ2-1, with 7 bases aligning to TRBD2. Per the germline V gene, CDR1 is MDHEN and CDR2 is SYDVKM. V lost 8 bases to trimming and J lost 6 bases; unmatched junction nucleotides: 13. The length of the CDR3 is 15 residues. The CDR3, as DNA: TGTGCCAGCCAAGTTTCTTATACTAGCGTCAATGAGCAGTTCTTC. This translates into CASQVSYTSVNEQFF.

CDR3 protein: CATLQGVGGNTIYF. CDR3 DNA: TGTGCCACCCTACAGGGGGTCGGGGGAAACACCATATATTTT. The chain couples TRBV10-3 to TRBJ1-3; 8 bases agree with TRBD1. Germline assignment: CDR1 ENHRY and CDR2 SYGVKD. The CDR3 contains 14 residues. V gave up 10 bases and J gave up 4 bases; unmatched junction bases: 9.

This chain connects TRBV20-1 to TRBJ2-1; D might be TRBD2 (5 bases). Germline V gene lookup returns CDR1 DFQATT and CDR2 SNEGSKA (reference sequence). The CDR3 covers 11 residues. Trimming took 4 bases from V and 6 from J, leaving 7 bases between them. This CDR3 is CSATSCNEQFF. Here the CDR3 DNA reads TGCAGTGCTACTAGCTGCAATGAGCAGTTCTTC.

The V gene is TRBV2, the J gene TRBJ1-1; D unresolved. The V gene's germline CDR1 is SNHLY and CDR2 FYNNEI. Trimming removed 8 bases at V and 11 bases at J, with 21 bases between. This CDR3 contains 13 residues. CDR3 in DNA: TGTGCCAGCCTCCTCGGCAGCACTTTTAGGGCTTTCTTT. Translating it yields CASLLGSTFRAFF. Together with reference TRBV2 and TRBJ1-1, the CDR3 gives the full variable domain: EPEVTQTPSHQVTQMGQEVILRCVPISNHLYFYWYRQILGQKVEFLVSFYNNEISEKSEIFDDQFSVERPDGSNFTLKIRSTKLEDSAMYFCASLLGSTFRAFFGQGTRLTVV.

This chain joins TRBV27 and TRBJ2-1; the D is unclear. The CDR3 is 12 residues long. With 8 bases removed from V and 8 bases from J, the gap between germline ends came to 13 bases. The V gene's germline CDR1 is MNHEY and CDR2 SMNVEV (reference sequence). CDR3 nucleotide sequence: TGTGCCAGCGGATACGTAGTCGATGAGCAGTTCTTC. Its protein is CASGYVVDEQFF.

The V gene is TRBV7-2, the J gene TRBJ2-3; 8 bases match TRBD2. Germline CDR1 reads SGHTA; CDR2 reads FQGNSA. V gave up 1 base and J gave up 11 bases; unmatched junction bases: 2. The CDR3 is 12 residues long. In DNA form, the CDR3 reads TGTGCCAGCAGCTTAGTGGGACTAGAGCAGTATTTT. This translates into CASSLVGLEQYF.

This clonotype was counted between two and nine times. V and J are TRBV6-2 or TRBV6-3 and TRBJ2-1; 7 nucleotides align to TRBD1. This CDR3 comprises 19 residues. Unmatched junction bases numbered 11, after V lost 0 bases and J lost 0 bases. Germline V gene data show CDR1 as MNHEY and CDR2 as SVGEGT. The DNA of the CDR3 is TGTGCCAGCAGTTACTCGATTAAGAAGGGGGCAAGCTCCTACAATGAGCAGTTCTTC. This gives the protein CASSYSIKKGASSYNEQFF.

The table lists this clonotype with a count of one. The rearrangement uses TRBV7-2 and TRBJ2-2; D call uncertain. V was clipped by 8 bases and J by 4 bases, with 14 bases between them. The CDR3 extends over 14 amino acids. The germline gives CDR1 SGHTA, CDR2 FQGNSA. CDR3 coding DNA: TGTGCCAGCCAACTCGGAGTGAGCACCGGGGAGCTGTTTTTT. Its translation is CASQLGVSTGELFF.

This sequence joins TRBV5-1 and TRBJ2-7; perhaps TRBD2 as D (6 bases). This CDR3 region has 15 residues. Germline values: CDR1 SGHRS, CDR2 YFSETQ. The V and J ends lost 4 bases and 3 bases respectively, with 17 bases between them. The CDR3 spells CASSPGLTPYYEQYF. In DNA form, the CDR3 reads TGCGCCAGCAGCCCTGGACTAACACCTTACTACGAGCAGTACTTC.

About this clonotype itself: One base away lies a much larger clone, so this may be a sequencing read error. The CDR3: CASSLGTGVGYGCTF. The CDR3 coding sequence is TGTGCCAGCAGTTTGGGGACAGGGGTGGGCTATGGCTGCACCTTC. This rearrangement joins TRBV27 to TRBJ1-2, with TRBD1 matching 10 bases. Germline V lookup: CDR1 MNHEY, CDR2 SMNVEV (reference sequence). The CDR3 contains 15 residues.

Remarks on this clonotype: Being one base from a much bigger clone, this may be a read error. The chain links TRBV15 to TRBJ1-6; D ambiguous. CDR1 LNHNV and CDR2 YYDKDF come from the germline V gene (reference sequence). V lost 3 bases to trimming and J lost 8 bases, with 11 bases between them. The CDR3 loop spans 14 amino acids. In DNA, the CDR3 is TGTGCCACCAGCAGTGAACAGCATGATTCACCCCTCCACTTT. Translating gives CATSSEQHDSPLHF.

This clonotype has a count of ten or more. V and J are TRBV28 and TRBJ2-3, with D uncertain. This CDR3 comprises 14 residues. Trimming left V 3 bases short and J 3 bases short, with 10 bases between. CDR1 is MDHEN and CDR2 is SYDVKM in the germline V gene. The CDR3 protein is CASSFHVSTDTQYF. The DNA of the CDR3 is TGTGCCAGCAGTTTTCATGTCTCAACAGATACGCAGTATTTT.

This clonotype was counted once. The V and J genes are TRBV4-1 and TRBJ1-6; the D gene is possibly TRBD1 (6 bases). This CDR3 comprises 15 residues. Deletions cut 5 bases from V and 7 bases from J, with 15 bases between. Germline V lookup: CDR1 MGHRA, CDR2 YSYEKL. DNA of the CDR3: TGCGCCAGCAGCTTTTCCGGGACACAGAATTCACCCCTCCACTTT. It yields the protein CASSFSGTQNSPLHF.

This sequence joins TRBV12-3 or TRBV12-4 and TRBJ2-7; TRBD1 agrees at 8 bases. The CDR3 runs 13 residues. Germline trimming cut 7 bases from V and 8 bases from J; bases unmatched to any gene: 10. CDR3 in DNA: TGTGCCAGCATTCGCCCCGGGACAGGCCAGCAGTACTTC. Residues: CASIRPGTGQQYF.

This clonotype was seen a few times. V and J are TRBV19 and TRBJ2-7, with D perhaps matching TRBD2 (6 bases). From germline, CDR1 is LNHDA and CDR2 SQIVND (reference sequence). The V and J ends lost 7 bases and 4 bases respectively, with 8 bases between them. CDR3 size: 11 residues. This chain's CDR3 is CASMRGYEQYF. In DNA form, the CDR3 reads TGTGCCAGTATGCGGGGTTACGAGCAGTACTTC.